This is a list of T cell receptor beta chains from one sample in a study of post-analysis software for immune sequencing data. TCRdb recomputed calls from the PCR reads with MiXCR, one row per CDR3 protein. The sample consists of hundreds of thousands of distinct CDR3 sequences, over 45% of them appearing once. Source material: blood. The receptors shown here come from a girl between 2 and 10 years old with multiple sclerosis. The CDR3 runs from the conserved cysteine through the conserved F or W. D genes are given only for firm matches. A row's size may be missing; if present it is once, few, many or a size class.

J,V,size,D,CDR3,DNA
TRBJ1-2,TRBV6-2/TRBV6-3,NA,NA,CASSSMDGYTF,TGTGCCAGCAGTTCGATGGATGGCTACACCTTC
TRBJ2-1,TRBV9,NA,NA,CASSVSRDEQFF,TGTGCCAGCAGCGTAAGCAGGGATGAGCAGTTCTTC
TRBJ2-1,TRBV11-2,few,NA,CASRTLGGGPLGNEQFF,TGTGCCAGCAGGACATTGGGTGGGGGCCCCCTGGGGAATGAGCAGTTCTTC
TRBJ2-7,TRBV7-9,NA,NA,CASSLGVWEQYF,TGTGCCAGCAGTCTGGGGGTTTGGGAGCAGTACTTC
TRBJ2-5,TRBV4-1,NA,TRBD2,CASSHGEAVAGETQYF,TGCGCCAGCAGCCACGGGGAAGCGGTAGCGGGAGAGACCCAGTACTTC
TRBJ2-7,TRBV7-9,NA,NA,CASSLLSEQYF,TGTGCCAGCAGCTTATTGAGCGAGCAGTACTTC
TRBJ2-7,TRBV5-6,NA,NA,CASTMRLEAYEQYF,TGTGCCAGCACCATGAGACTAGAGGCCTACGAGCAGTACTTC
TRBJ2-7,TRBV7-9,NA,TRBD1,CASSPTGGRVREQYF,TGTGCCAGCAGTCCCACAGGGGGCCGTGTGAGGGAGCAGTACTTC
TRBJ1-6,TRBV6-5,NA,NA,CASSYNRSPLHF,TGTGCCAGCAGTTACAATCGTTCACCCCTCCACTTT
TRBJ2-1,TRBV6-1,NA,TRBD2,CASSNPGTSVYNEQFF,TGTGCCAGCAGTAATCCCGGGACTAGCGTCTACAATGAGCAGTTCTTC
TRBJ1-2,TRBV6-5,NA,NA,CASSYATGDPNYGYTF,TGTGCCAGCAGTTACGCGACCGGGGACCCTAACTATGGCTACACCTTC
TRBJ1-2,TRBV29-1,few,NA,CSVDADGNYGYTF,TGCAGCGTTGATGCCGACGGGAACTATGGCTACACCTTC
TRBJ2-7,TRBV14,NA,NA,CASSHGPRGVYEQYF,TGTGCCAGCAGCCATGGACCAAGAGGGGTCTACGAGCAGTACTTC
TRBJ1-2,TRBV7-2,few,NA,CASSLAYQDNGYTF,TGTGCCAGCAGCTTAGCGTATCAGGATAATGGCTACACCTTC
TRBJ2-3,TRBV7-2,NA,NA,CASRGLGAGTDTQYF,TGTGCCAGCAGAGGATTGGGGGCGGGGACAGATACGCAGTATTTT
TRBJ2-2,TRBV3-1,NA,TRBD1,CASSRDRANTGELFF,TGTGCCAGCAGCCGGGACAGGGCGAACACCGGGGAGCTGTTTTTT
TRBJ2-1,TRBV21-1,NA,NA,CASIPSGPYNEQFF,TGTGCCAGCATCCCCTCGGGCCCCTACAATGAGCAGTTCTTC
TRBJ2-3,TRBV7-7,NA,TRBD2,CASSPRGGPGTDTQYF,TGTGCCAGCAGCCCTCGGGGGGGCCCGGGCACAGATACGCAGTATTTT
TRBJ2-5,TRBV5-1,NA,NA,CASSLAGGNYNEQYF,TGCGCCAGCAGCTTGGCCGGCGGGAACTACAATGAGCAGTACTTC
TRBJ2-1,TRBV7-9,once,TRBD1,CASSRLWSRGRLNNEQFF,TGTGCCAGCAGCCGCCTTTGGTCTAGGGGGCGTCTGAACAATGAGCAGTTCTTC
TRBJ2-1,TRBV30,NA,TRBD2,CAWETSGTNEQFF,TGTGCCTGGGAGACTAGCGGGACCAATGAGCAGTTCTTC
TRBJ1-1,TRBV7-9,few,NA,CASSLEQARHEAFF,TGTGCCAGCAGCTTAGAACAAGCCCGACATGAAGCTTTCTTT
TRBJ2-3,TRBV6-1,NA,TRBD2,CASGPGLAGGITSTDTQYF,TGTGCCAGCGGCCCGGGACTAGCGGGGGGTATAACTAGCACAGATACGCAGTATTTT
TRBJ2-7,TRBV7-2,NA,NA,CASSLAGGPGDEQYF,TGTGCCAGCAGCTTAGCGGGAGGGCCAGGGGACGAGCAGTACTTC
TRBJ1-2,TRBV7-9,NA,TRBD1,CASNPRAGQECGYTF,TGTGCCAGCAACCCTAGGGCGGGACAGGAATGTGGCTACACCTTC
TRBJ2-1,TRBV29-1,NA,NA,CSAEPGHYNEQFF,TGCAGCGCCGAGCCGGGACATTACAATGAGCAGTTCTTC
TRBJ1-6,TRBV6-2/TRBV6-3,once,TRBD1,CASSSGQGYNSPLHF,TGTGCCAGCAGTTCCGGACAGGGCTATAATTCACCCCTCCACTTT
TRBJ2-7,TRBV24-1,once,TRBD1,CATSARQGIWDYEQYF,TGTGCCACCAGTGCCCGACAGGGGATCTGGGACTACGAGCAGTACTTC